This T cell receptor beta chain was observed in a study of shared clonotypes between healthy human individuals. As for the study in general: With ages of 18 to 49, the donors were a couple of women and a few men.

In the source study's methods: Filtering differed since immunoSEQ provided only junctions, with no quality scores. Sequencing used immunoSEQ multiplex PCR; TCRdb keeps in-frame clones, though not all of them. The D gene and trimming were derived from the DNA, and the V and J assignments and clone size from that table. In the table there are roughly 2.2 million clones, 85% to 95% of which are singletons. In germline, CDR1 is LNHDA, CDR2 SQIVND (reference sequence). With 6 bases removed from V and 0 bases from J, the gap between germline ends came to 11 bases. The CDR3 is made up of 15 amino acids. Donors included only healthy HIV-negative adults lacking recent acute infections or vaccinations.

The origin of this receptor is a man younger than 30 in good health. Some clones in this sample may be carry-over from other donors' samples. Sequences were obtained from naive CD4+ T cells from PBMCs. Regarding subset: CD45RA+ positively selected. This sequence joins TRBV19 and TRBJ2-2, with D possibly being TRBD1 or TRBD2 (5 bases each). The CDR3 DNA sequence: TGTGCCAGTAGGTCGGGACCCCCGAACACCGGGGAGCTGTTTTTT. It encodes CASRSGPPNTGELFF.